Shown below are 20 T cell receptor beta chains from a single sample sequenced in a study of cytomegalovirus exposure and HLA in healthy donors. The PCR contained 60 Vbeta and 13 Jbeta primers. Sequenced by immunoSEQ multiplex PCR; TCRdb stores in-frame clones only, minus some. The sample shows over 150,000 clones, 84% of them seen only once. The specimen sequenced was PBMCs. The receptors stem from a girl under 18 in good health and CMV-seropositive.

This clone was seen only a few times. The rearrangement links TRBV14 to TRBJ2-1; 12 bases are a match to TRBD2. V lost 0 bases and J lost 7; bases outside the gene matches: 4. Germline CDR1 is SGHDN and CDR2 is FVKESK. This CDR3 has 16 residues. The CDR3 bases are TGTGCCAGCAGCCAAGATATGACTAGCGGGGGTAATGAGCAGTTCTTC. Translation: CASSQDMTSGGNEQFF.

CDR3 protein: CASSLTLGRGGQGEQFF. DNA for the CDR3: TGTGCCAGCAGCCTTACCCTGGGGCGGGGGGGGCAGGGTGAGCAGTTCTTC. V gene TRBV4-2 combines with J gene TRBJ2-1, with 9 bases identical to TRBD2. The ends lost 4 bases at V and 9 bases at J; junction bases unmatched: 16. CDR1 is LGHNA, CDR2 YNFKEQ, per germline. CDR3 length: 17 residues.

V gene TRBV15 combines with J gene TRBJ1-1; no firm D call. Per the germline V gene, CDR1 is LNHNV and CDR2 is YYDKDF (reference sequence). The CDR3 has 15 amino acids. Trimming stripped 5 bases from V and 1 base from J, with 14 bases between. The CDR3 sequence is CATSPRLEGNTEAFF. In nucleotides, the CDR3 is TGTGCCACCAGCCCTCGCCTCGAGGGGAACACTGAAGCTTTCTTT.

V is TRBV10-1 and J is TRBJ1-4, with 9 bases fitting TRBD1. The V and J ends lost 6 bases and 7 bases, in that order; junction bases with no gene match: 3. This CDR3 is 13 amino acids long. Germline V lookup: CDR1 WNHNN, CDR2 SYGVQD (reference sequence). The DNA for the CDR3 is TGCGCCAGCAGCCGACAGGGGGGTGAAAAACTGTTTTTT. Translating gives CASSRQGGEKLFF.

This clone has a single count. The genes are TRBV12-5 and TRBJ2-7; D unresolved. The germline gives CDR1 LGHNT, CDR2 FRNRAP. The V end lost 1 base, the J end lost 5 bases, and 3 bases lay between the germline ends. The CDR3 has 11 residues. The CDR3 DNA reads TGTGCTAGTGGTTTGGGTAACGAGCAGTACTTC. It codes for CASGLGNEQYF.

The V and J genes are TRBV12-5 and TRBJ1-6, with a possible D match to TRBD1 (5 bases). Trimming removed 8 bases from V and 4 bases from J, with 21 bases in between. Per germline, CDR1 LGHNT and CDR2 FRNRAP. This CDR3 spans 17 amino acids. The chain's CDR3 is CASTKGLPVPYNSPLHF. The CDR3 DNA reads as TGTGCTAGTACCAAGGGGCTTCCCGTCCCTTATAATTCACCCCTCCACTTT.

Turning to this clone: This same CDR3 is encoded by further DNA sequences in the sample. V usage is TRBV18 and J usage is TRBJ1-1; D is undetermined. The CDR3 is 13 amino acids. V lost 3 bases and J lost 0, with 5 bases in between. From germline, CDR1 is KGHSH and CDR2 LQKENI. CDR3 sequence (DNA): TGTGCCAGCTCACCCCCAATGAACACTGAAGCTTTCTTT. Translated: CASSPPMNTEAFF.

This sequence joins TRBV5-1 and TRBJ1-1; no firm D call. V was clipped by 1 base and J by 1 base, with 5 bases between them. Per germline, CDR1 SGHRS and CDR2 YFSETQ. The CDR3 has 13 residues. CDR3 sequence reads: CASSLRANTEAFF. In DNA, the CDR3 is TGCGCCAGCAGCTTGCGAGCGAACACTGAAGCTTTCTTT. Looking up the rest from reference TRBV5-1 and TRBJ1-1 gives the full variable domain: KAGVTQTPRYLIKTRGQQVTLSCSPISGHRSVSWYQQTPGQGLQFLFEYFSETQRNKGNFPGRFSGRQFSNSRSEMNVSTLELGDSALYLCASSLRANTEAFFGQGTRLTVV.

The gene calls are TRBV5-1 and TRBJ2-2, with 11 positions matching TRBD1. The junction had 5 bases not matched to a gene; V was cut back by 4 bases and J by 3 bases. Per germline, CDR1 SGHRS and CDR2 YFSETQ. CDR3 length equals 16 residues. CDR3 nucleotides: TGCGCCAGCAGCCTGGGGACAGGGGGATACACCGGGGAGCTGTTTTTT. This encodes CASSLGTGGYTGELFF.

The V and J genes are TRBV20-1 and TRBJ2-7; D is perhaps TRBD1 (5 bases). CDR3 length: 11 residues. V gave up 4 bases and J gave up 4 bases, with 8 bases separating them. The germline CDR1 and CDR2 sequences are DFQATT and SNEGSKA (reference sequence). DNA of the CDR3: TGCAGTGCTATCGCAGGGTACGAGCAGTACTTC. Protein sequence: CSAIAGYEQYF.

The V gene is TRBV12-5, the J gene TRBJ1-1; 7 bases align to TRBD1. The J segment lost 8 bases and the V segment lost 2 bases, leaving 11 bases of the junction unmatched. Germline CDR1 is LGHNT and CDR2 is FRNRAP. The CDR3 spans 15 residues. The CDR3 DNA is TGTGCTAGTGGTTTGAGGGCCAGGGGGAACGGAGAAGCTTTCTTT. It is translated as CASGLRARGNGEAFF.

This rearrangement joins TRBV6-1 to TRBJ1-5; 12 bases fit TRBD1. The V gene's germline CDR1 is MNHNS and CDR2 SASEGT. After removal of 9 bases from V and 7 bases from J, the junction contained 7 bases not matched to a gene. This CDR3 has 14 amino acids. The CDR3 protein is CASKRGQGAQPQHF. The CDR3 nucleotides are TGTGCCAGTAAGAGGGGACAGGGGGCGCAGCCCCAGCATTTT.

The rearrangement joins TRBV6-6 to TRBJ1-2; D is uncertain. Germline-derived CDR1 and CDR2 are MNHNY and SVGAGI (reference sequence). The CDR3 runs 15 residues. Between the trimmed V and J ends, which lost 0 bases and 3 bases, there was a span of 11 bases. Here the CDR3 DNA reads TGTGCCAGCAGTTACTCGGCGGGGTCTGACTATGGCTACACCTTC. This codes for CASSYSAGSDYGYTF.

The CDR3 DNA is TGTGCCAGCAGCGTAGAGGGCGGGGGGGCCGGTGAGACCCAGTACTTC. The encoded protein is CASSVEGGGAGETQYF. J is TRBJ2-5 and V is TRBV9, with 9 bases identical to TRBD2. J lost 5 bases, V lost 0 bases, and 8 bases had no gene match. CDR3 size: 16 residues. Germline lookup yields CDR1 SGDLS and CDR2 YYNGEE.

The V and J genes are TRBV9 and TRBJ1-2; 7 bases are a match to TRBD1. Germline V gene data show CDR1 as SGDLS and CDR2 as YYNGEE. The CDR3 runs to 14 residues. The trim removed 2 bases at V and 7 bases at J, leaving 8 bases unmatched. This chain's CDR3 is CASSVGTVIAGYTF. The DNA for the CDR3 is TGTGCCAGCAGCGTTGGGACAGTGATCGCTGGCTACACCTTC.

The chain couples TRBV30 to TRBJ1-1, with 7 nucleotides matching TRBD1. Germline V gives CDR1 GTSNPN, CDR2 SVGIG (reference sequence). This CDR3 contains 12 residues. V trimming: 5 bases; J trimming: 5 bases; junction bases outside the gene matches: 5. The CDR3 bases are TGTGCCTGGCTAACAGGGGTAACTGAAGCTTTCTTT. Amino acid sequence: CAWLTGVTEAFF.

J is TRBJ2-3 and V is TRBV6-1; 10 bases fit TRBD1. This CDR3 has 14 residues. The junction had 8 bases not matched to a gene; V was cut back by 11 bases and J by 3 bases. Germline CDR1 reads MNHNS; CDR2 reads SASEGT. The CDR3 here is CAGGTGDGTDTQYF. CDR3 sequence (DNA): TGTGCCGGGGGGACAGGGGATGGGACAGATACGCAGTATTTT.

This clone was observed a handful of times. The chain uses TRBV6-1 and TRBJ1-2, with 7 nucleotides matching TRBD1. J was trimmed by 4 bases and V by 0 bases; bases with no gene match: 8. CDR3 length: 16 amino acids. Germline values: CDR1 MNHNS, CDR2 SASEGT. As DNA, the CDR3 is TGTGCCAGCAGTGAAGCCGGAGGGACAGTGGGCTATGGCTACACCTTC. It yields the protein CASSEAGGTVGYGYTF.

V and J are TRBV5-4 and TRBJ2-3, with a tentative D call TRBD2 (5 bases). CDR1 is SGHNT and CDR2 is YYREEE in the germline V gene (reference sequence). V lost 0 bases and J lost 4, with 18 bases in between. This CDR3 is built from 17 residues. The CDR3 region is CASSLEIDSWRPDTQYF. For the CDR3, the DNA is TGTGCCAGCAGCTTGGAGATTGATAGTTGGAGGCCAGATACGCAGTATTTT.

The chain carries TRBV5-1 and TRBJ1-2; 7 bases map to TRBD1. Trimming removed 2 bases from V and 5 bases from J; junction bases left unmatched: 15. The V gene's germline CDR1 is SGHRS and CDR2 YFSETQ. The CDR3 has 17 residues. The CDR3 loop is CASSFLGTAVLGYGYTF. In DNA form, the CDR3 reads TGCGCCAGCAGCTTCTTAGGGACAGCCGTCCTAGGGTATGGCTACACCTTC.